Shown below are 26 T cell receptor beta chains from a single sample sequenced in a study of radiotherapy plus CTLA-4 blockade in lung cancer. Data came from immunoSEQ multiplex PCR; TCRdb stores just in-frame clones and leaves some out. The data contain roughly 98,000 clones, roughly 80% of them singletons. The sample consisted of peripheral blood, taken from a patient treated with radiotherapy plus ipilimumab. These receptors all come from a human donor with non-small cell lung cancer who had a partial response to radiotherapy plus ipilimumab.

CDR3 sequence: CASSYKGADTEAFF. In DNA form, the CDR3 reads TGTGCCAGCAGTTATAAGGGGGCTGACACTGAAGCTTTCTTT. The chain is built from TRBV27 and TRBJ1-1; 7 positions agree with TRBD1. CDR1 is MNHEY and CDR2 is SMNVEV in the germline V gene (reference sequence). V was pared by 4 bases and J by 3 bases, with 5 bases of the junction left unmatched. The CDR3 is made up of 14 amino acids.

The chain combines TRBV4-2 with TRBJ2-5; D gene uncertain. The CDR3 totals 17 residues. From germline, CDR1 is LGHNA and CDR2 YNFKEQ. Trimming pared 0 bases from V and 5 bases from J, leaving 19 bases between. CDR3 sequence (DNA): TGTGCCAGCAGCCAAGAGGGTGGCGGTCCCGCCTCGGAGACCCAGTACTTC. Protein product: CASSQEGGGPASETQYF.

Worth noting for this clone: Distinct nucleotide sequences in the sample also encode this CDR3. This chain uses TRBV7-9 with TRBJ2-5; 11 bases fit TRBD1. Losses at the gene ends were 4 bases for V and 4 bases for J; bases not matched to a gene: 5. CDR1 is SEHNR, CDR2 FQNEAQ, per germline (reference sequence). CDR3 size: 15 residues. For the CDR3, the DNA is TGTGCCAGCAGCTCCGGGACAGGGGGTCGAGAGACCCAGTACTTC. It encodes CASSSGTGGRETQYF.

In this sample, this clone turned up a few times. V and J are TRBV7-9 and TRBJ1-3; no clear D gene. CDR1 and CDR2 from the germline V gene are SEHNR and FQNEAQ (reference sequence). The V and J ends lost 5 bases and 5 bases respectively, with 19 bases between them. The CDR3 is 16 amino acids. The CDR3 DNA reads TGTGCCAGCAGCCGCTTGATCGGCGGCGAACGAAACACCATATATTTT. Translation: CASSRLIGGERNTIYF.

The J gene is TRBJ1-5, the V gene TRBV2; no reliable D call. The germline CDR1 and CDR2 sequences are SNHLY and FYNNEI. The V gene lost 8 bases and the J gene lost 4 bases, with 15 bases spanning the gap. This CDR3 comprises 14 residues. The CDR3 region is CASFGTGDNQPQHF. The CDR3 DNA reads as TGTGCCAGCTTCGGCACCGGGGATAATCAGCCCCAGCATTTT.

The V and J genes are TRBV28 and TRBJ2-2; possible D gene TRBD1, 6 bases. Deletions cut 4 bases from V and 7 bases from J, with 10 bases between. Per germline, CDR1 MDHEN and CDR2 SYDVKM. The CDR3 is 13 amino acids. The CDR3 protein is CASSSGAGGELFF. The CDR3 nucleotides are TGTGCCAGCAGTTCAGGGGCCGGCGGGGAGCTGTTTTTT.

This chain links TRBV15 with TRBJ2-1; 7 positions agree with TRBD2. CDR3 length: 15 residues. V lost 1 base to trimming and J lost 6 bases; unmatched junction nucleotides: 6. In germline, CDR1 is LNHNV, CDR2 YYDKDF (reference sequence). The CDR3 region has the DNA TGTGCCACCAGCAGAGGAGCGGGAAGGGGCAATGAGCAGTTCTTC. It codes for CATSRGAGRGNEQFF.

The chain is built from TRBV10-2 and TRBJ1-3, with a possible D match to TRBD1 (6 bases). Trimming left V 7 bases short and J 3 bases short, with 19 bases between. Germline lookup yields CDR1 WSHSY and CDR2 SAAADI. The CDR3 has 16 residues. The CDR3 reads CASTAIRQAGGNTIYF. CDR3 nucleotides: TGCGCCAGCACCGCAATAAGACAGGCGGGTGGAAACACCATATATTTT.

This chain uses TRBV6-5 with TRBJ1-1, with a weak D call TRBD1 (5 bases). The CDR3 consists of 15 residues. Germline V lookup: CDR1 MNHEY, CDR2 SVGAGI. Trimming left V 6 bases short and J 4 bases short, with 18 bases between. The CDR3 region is CASRPQGGSFTEAFF. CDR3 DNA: TGTGCCAGCAGACCCCAGGGAGGGTCTTTCACTGAAGCTTTCTTT.

In DNA, the CDR3 is TGCGCCAGCAGCGTGCTCGGGAGCCGTCAAGAGACCCAGTACTTC. Translating it yields CASSVLGSRQETQYF. The J gene is TRBJ2-5, the V gene TRBV5-1; weak D call: TRBD2 (6 bases). With 4 bases removed from V and 2 bases from J, the gap between germline ends came to 15 bases. The CDR3 has 15 residues. From germline, CDR1 is SGHRS and CDR2 YFSETQ.

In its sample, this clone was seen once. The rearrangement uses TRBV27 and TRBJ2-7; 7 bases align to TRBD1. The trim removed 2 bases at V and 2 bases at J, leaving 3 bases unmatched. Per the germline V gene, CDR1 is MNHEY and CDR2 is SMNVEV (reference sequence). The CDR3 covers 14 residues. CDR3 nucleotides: TGTGCCAGCAGTTTAACCGGGACAGCCTACGAGCAGTACTTC. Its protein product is CASSLTGTAYEQYF.

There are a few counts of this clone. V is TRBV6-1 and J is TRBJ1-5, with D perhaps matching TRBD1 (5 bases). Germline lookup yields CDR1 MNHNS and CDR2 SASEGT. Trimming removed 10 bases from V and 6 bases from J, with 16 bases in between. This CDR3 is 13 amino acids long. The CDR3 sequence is CAISGGIGQPQHF. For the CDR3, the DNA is TGTGCCATCTCGGGGGGAATCGGTCAGCCCCAGCATTTT.

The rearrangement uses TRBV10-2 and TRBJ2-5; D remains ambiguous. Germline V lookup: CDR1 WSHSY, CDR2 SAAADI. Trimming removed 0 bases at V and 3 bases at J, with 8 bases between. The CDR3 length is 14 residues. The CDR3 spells CASSESIYKETQYF. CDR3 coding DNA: TGCGCCAGCAGTGAGTCGATTTACAAAGAGACCCAGTACTTC.

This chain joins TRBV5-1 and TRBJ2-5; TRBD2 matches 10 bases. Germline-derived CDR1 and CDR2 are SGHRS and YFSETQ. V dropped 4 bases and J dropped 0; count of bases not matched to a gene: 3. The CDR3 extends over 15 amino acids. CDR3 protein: CASSGGLADQETQYF. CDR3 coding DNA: TGCGCCAGCAGCGGCGGACTAGCGGACCAAGAGACCCAGTACTTC.

CDR3 sequence reads: CASSREGAREKLFF. As DNA, the CDR3 is TGCGCCAGCAGCCGAGAGGGGGCGCGTGAAAAACTGTTTTTT. The genes are TRBV4-1 and TRBJ1-4; 7 nucleotides match TRBD1. Germline loops: CDR1 MGHRA, CDR2 YSYEKL. Trimming removed 4 bases from V and 7 bases from J; junction bases left unmatched: 6. CDR3 length: 14 residues.

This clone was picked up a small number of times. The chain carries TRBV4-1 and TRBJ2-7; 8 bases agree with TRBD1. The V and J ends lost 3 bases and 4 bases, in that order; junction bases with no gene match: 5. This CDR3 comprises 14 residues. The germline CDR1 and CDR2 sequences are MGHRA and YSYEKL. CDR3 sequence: CASSHQGAAYEQYF. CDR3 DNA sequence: TGCGCCAGCAGCCACCAGGGGGCAGCGTACGAGCAGTACTTC.

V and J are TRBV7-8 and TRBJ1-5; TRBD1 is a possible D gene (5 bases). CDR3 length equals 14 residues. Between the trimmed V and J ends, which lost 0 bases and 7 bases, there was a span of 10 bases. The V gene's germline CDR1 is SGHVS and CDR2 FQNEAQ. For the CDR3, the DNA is TGTGCCAGCAGCTTAGCTGGAGGGGTCCAGCCCCAGCATTTT. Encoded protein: CASSLAGGVQPQHF.

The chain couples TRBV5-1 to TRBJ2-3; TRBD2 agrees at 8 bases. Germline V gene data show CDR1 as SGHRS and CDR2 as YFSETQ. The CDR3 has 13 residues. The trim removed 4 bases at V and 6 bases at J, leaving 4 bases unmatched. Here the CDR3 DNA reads TGCGCCAGCAGCCCGGGGGGGACCGATACGCAGTATTTT. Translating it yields CASSPGGTDTQYF.

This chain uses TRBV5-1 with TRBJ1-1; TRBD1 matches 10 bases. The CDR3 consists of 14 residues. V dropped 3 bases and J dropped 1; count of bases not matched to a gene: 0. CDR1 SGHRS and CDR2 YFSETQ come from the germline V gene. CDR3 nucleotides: TGCGCCAGCAGCTGGACAGGGGGGAACACTGAAGCTTTCTTT. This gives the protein CASSWTGGNTEAFF.

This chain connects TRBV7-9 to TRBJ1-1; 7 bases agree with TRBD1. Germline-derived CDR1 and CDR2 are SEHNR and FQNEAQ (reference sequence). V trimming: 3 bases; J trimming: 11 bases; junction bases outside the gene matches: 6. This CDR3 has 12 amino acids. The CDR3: CASSFEGTEAFF. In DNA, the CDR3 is TGTGCCAGCAGCTTTGAGGGGACAGAGGCTTTCTTT.

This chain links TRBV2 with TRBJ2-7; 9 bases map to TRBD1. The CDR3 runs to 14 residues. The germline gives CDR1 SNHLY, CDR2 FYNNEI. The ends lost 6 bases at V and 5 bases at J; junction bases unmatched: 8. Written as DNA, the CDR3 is TGTGCCAGCAGGAACACAGGGGGCATGGACGAGCAGTACTTC. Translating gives CASRNTGGMDEQYF.

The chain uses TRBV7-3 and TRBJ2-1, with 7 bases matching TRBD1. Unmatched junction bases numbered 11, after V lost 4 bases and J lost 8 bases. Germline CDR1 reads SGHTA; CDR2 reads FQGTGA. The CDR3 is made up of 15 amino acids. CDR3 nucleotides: TGTGCCAGCAGCTACCGACAGGGATTGTATGATGAGCAGTTCTTC. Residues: CASSYRQGLYDEQFF.

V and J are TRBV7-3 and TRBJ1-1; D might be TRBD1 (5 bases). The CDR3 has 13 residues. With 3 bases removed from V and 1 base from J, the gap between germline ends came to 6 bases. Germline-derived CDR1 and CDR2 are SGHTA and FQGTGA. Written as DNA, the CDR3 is TGTGCCAGCAGCTTTCAGGGGAACACTGAAGCTTTCTTT. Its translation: CASSFQGNTEAFF.

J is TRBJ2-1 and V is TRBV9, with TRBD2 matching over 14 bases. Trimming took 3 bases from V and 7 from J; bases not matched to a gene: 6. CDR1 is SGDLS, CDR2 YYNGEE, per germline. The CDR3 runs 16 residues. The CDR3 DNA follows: TGTGCCAGCAGCGCTGGGACTAGCGGGAGTAGAAATGAGCAGTTCTTC. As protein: CASSAGTSGSRNEQFF.

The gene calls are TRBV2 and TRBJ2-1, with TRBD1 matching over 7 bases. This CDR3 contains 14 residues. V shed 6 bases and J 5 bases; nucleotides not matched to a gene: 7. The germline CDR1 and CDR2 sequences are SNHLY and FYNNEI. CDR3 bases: TGTGCCAGCAGCACCGGGACAGACAACAATGAGCAGTTCTTC. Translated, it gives CASSTGTDNNEQFF.

Written as DNA, the CDR3 is TGCGCCAGCAGCCAACCCGGGACAGGGTTGTTCAATGAGCAGTTCTTC. Translation gives CASSQPGTGLFNEQFF. The gene calls are TRBV4-1 and TRBJ2-1, with 9 bases identical to TRBD1. The CDR3 covers 16 residues. J was trimmed by 6 bases and V by 2 bases; bases with no gene match: 8. Germline CDR1 is MGHRA and CDR2 is YSYEKL.